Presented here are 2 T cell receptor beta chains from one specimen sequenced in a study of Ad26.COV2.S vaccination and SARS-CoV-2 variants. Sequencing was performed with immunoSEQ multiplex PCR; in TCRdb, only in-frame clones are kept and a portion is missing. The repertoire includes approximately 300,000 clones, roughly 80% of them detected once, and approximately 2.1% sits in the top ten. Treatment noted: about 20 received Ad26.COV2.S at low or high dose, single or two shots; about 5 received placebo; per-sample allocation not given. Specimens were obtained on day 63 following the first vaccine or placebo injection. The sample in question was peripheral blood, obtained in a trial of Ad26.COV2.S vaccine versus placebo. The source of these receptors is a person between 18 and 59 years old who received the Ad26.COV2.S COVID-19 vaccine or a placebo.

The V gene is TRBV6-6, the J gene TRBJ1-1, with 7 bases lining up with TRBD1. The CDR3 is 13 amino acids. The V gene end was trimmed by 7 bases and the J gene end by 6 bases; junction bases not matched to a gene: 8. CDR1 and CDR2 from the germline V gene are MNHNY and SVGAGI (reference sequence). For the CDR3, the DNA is TGTGCCAGCATTACAGGGGATATTGCTGAAGCTTTCTTT. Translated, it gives CASITGDIAEAFF.

CDR3 DNA sequence: TGTGCCAGCAGTGGCGGGGGGCTAGAGACCCAGTACTTC. Protein product: CASSGGGLETQYF. The chain combines TRBV12-3 or TRBV12-4 with TRBJ2-5, with 8 bases aligning to TRBD2. This CDR3 contains 13 residues. Trimming at V came to 5 bases and at J to 4 bases, leaving 3 bases not matched to a gene.